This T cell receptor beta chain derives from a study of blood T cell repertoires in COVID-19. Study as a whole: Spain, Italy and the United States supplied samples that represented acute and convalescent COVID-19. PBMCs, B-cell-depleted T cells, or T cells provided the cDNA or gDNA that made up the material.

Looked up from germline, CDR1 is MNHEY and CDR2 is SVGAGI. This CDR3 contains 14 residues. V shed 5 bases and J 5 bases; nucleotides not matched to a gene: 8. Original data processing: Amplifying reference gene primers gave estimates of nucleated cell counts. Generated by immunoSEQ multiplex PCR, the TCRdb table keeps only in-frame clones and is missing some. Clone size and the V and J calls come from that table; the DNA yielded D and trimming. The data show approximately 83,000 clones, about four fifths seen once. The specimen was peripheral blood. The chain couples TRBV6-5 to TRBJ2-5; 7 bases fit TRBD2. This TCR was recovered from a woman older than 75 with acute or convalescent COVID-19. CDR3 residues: CASSPRGFGETQYF. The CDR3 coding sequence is TGTGCCAGCAGTCCGCGGGGGTTCGGCGAGACCCAGTACTTC.